The 19 T cell receptor beta chains listed next were all sequenced from one sample in a study of T cells in tumors after PD-1 blockade. The method was immunoSEQ multiplex PCR; TCRdb's version includes in-frame clones alone and lacks a portion of them. The sample contains around 35,000 clones, 73% of which appear only once. Sequences were derived from PBMCs, sampled after anti-PD-1 treatment. These receptors all stem from a human donor with basal cell carcinoma.

The chain uses TRBV11-3 and TRBJ1-1, with no clear D. The ends were cut back, 3 bases at V and 3 bases at J, with 14 bases in the middle. The germline gives CDR1 SGHNT, CDR2 YENEEA. CDR3 length: 15 amino acids. CDR3 region: CASSLTPLDDTEAFF. The CDR3 DNA reads as TGTGCCAGCAGCTTGACTCCCTTGGACGACACTGAAGCTTTCTTT.

This chain joins TRBV27 and TRBJ1-4; TRBD1 might be the D (5 bases). This CDR3 spans 15 amino acids. The germline V gene has CDR1 MNHEY and CDR2 SMNVEV (reference sequence). V was clipped by 7 bases and J by 8 bases, with 20 bases between them. CDR3 sequence (DNA): TGTGCCAGCACCTTTCTGGGAGGCCGACAGGAAAAACTGTTTTTT. Amino acid sequence: CASTFLGGRQEKLFF.

This clone qualifies as medium-sized (0.01 to 0.1%). V usage is TRBV5-1 and J usage is TRBJ1-1, with 10 bases that match TRBD1. CDR3 size: 19 residues. With 2 bases clipped from V and 5 bases from J, the junction kept 18 bases outside the gene matches. The germline V gene has CDR1 SGHRS and CDR2 YFSETQ. The CDR3 DNA follows: TGCGCCAGCAGCTTCCTGGGGACAGGGGCTGTTAGTGTCGAAACTGAAGCTTTCTTT. Protein product: CASSFLGTGAVSVETEAFF.

This clone has a handful of counts. This sequence joins TRBV24-1 and TRBJ1-2; D is ambiguous. V was trimmed by 3 bases and J by 7 bases, leaving 8 bases between them. The CDR3 covers 12 residues. Germline V gene data show CDR1 as KGHDR and CDR2 as SFDVKD. In DNA form, the CDR3 reads TGTGCCACCAGTGATCCTTCACGTGGCTACACCTTC. Encoded protein: CATSDPSRGYTF.

By frequency in the sample, this clone is medium-sized. V gene TRBV9 combines with J gene TRBJ1-2, with TRBD1 identical over 8 bases. Germline CDR1 SGDLS, CDR2 YYNGEE. J lost 6 bases, V lost 8 bases, and 6 bases had no gene match. The CDR3 covers 12 residues. CDR3 amino acids: CARPQGENGYTF. As DNA, the CDR3 is TGTGCCAGACCACAGGGGGAAAATGGCTACACCTTC.

CDR3 region: CAWSVTVFGYTF. Here the CDR3 DNA reads TGTGCCTGGAGTGTGACAGTTTTTGGCTACACCTTC. The chain has TRBV30 and TRBJ1-2, with a possible D match to TRBD1 (5 bases). The CDR3 is 12 residues long. The germline V gene has CDR1 GTSNPN and CDR2 SVGIG (reference sequence). V dropped 0 bases and J dropped 7 bases, with 9 bases sitting between them.

This clone was recorded only once. This rearrangement joins TRBV19 to TRBJ1-2; tentatively, D is TRBD1 (5 bases). The CDR3 loop spans 12 amino acids. The V and J ends lost 7 bases and 7 bases respectively, with 13 bases between them. Germline V CDR1 and CDR2: LNHDA, SQIVND (reference sequence). Written as DNA, the CDR3 is TGTGCCAGTATTTCCAGGGACTGTGGCTACACCTTC. Protein product: CASISRDCGYTF.

V is TRBV27 and J is TRBJ2-3; 8 bases align to TRBD2. CDR3 length equals 14 residues. The germline V gene encodes CDR1 MNHEY and CDR2 SMNVEV (reference sequence). The V gene end was trimmed by 6 bases and the J gene end by 4 bases; junction bases not matched to a gene: 6. CDR3 bases: TGTGCCAGCAGGATCTCGGGAGGGGCAGATACGCAGTATTTT. Its translation is CASRISGGADTQYF.

This clone was seen a few times. V and J are TRBV19 and TRBJ1-2, with 8 bases lining up with TRBD1. This CDR3 is 15 amino acids long. Germline assignment: CDR1 LNHDA and CDR2 SQIVND (reference sequence). V was clipped by 9 bases and J by 1 base; unmatched bases: 10. CDR3 sequence reads: CASRDRDRLNYGYTF. The DNA of the CDR3 is TGTGCCAGCCGTGACCGGGACAGGCTTAACTATGGCTACACCTTC.

J is TRBJ1-2 and V is TRBV2; 10 bases map to TRBD1. The ends lost 8 bases at V and 3 bases at J; junction bases unmatched: 3. CDR3 length: 13 residues. The germline V gene encodes CDR1 SNHLY and CDR2 FYNNEI. The CDR3 reads CASSGQGDYGYTF. The CDR3 DNA reads TGTGCCAGCTCCGGACAGGGGGACTATGGCTACACCTTC.

The chain couples TRBV19 to TRBJ2-1, with 13 bases matching TRBD2. Trimming at V came to 7 bases and at J to 6 bases, leaving 6 bases not matched to a gene. Germline CDR1 is LNHDA and CDR2 is SQIVND (reference sequence). CDR3 size: 15 residues. The CDR3 loop reads CASKGGLAGVNEQFF. The DNA for the CDR3 is TGTGCCAGTAAGGGCGGACTAGCGGGGGTCAATGAGCAGTTCTTC.

The chain employs TRBV7-9 and TRBJ1-6; D is perhaps TRBD1 (6 bases). Trimming stripped 4 bases from V and 5 bases from J, with 9 bases between. The CDR3 loop spans 14 amino acids. Germline V gene lookup returns CDR1 SEHNR and CDR2 FQNEAQ (reference sequence). The chain's CDR3 is CASSSQGNNSPLHF. Here the CDR3 DNA reads TGTGCCAGCAGCTCACAGGGTAATAATTCACCCCTCCACTTT. Combining the CDR3 with reference TRBV7-9 and TRBJ1-6 gives the whole variable domain DTGVSQNPRHKITKRGQNVTFRCDPISEHNRLYWYRQTLGQGPEFLTYFQNEAQLEKSRLLSDRFSAERPKGSFSTLEIQRTEQGDSAMYLCASSSQGNNSPLHFGNGTRLTVT.

In its sample, this clone was seen a few times. The chain joins TRBV7-9 to TRBJ1-1; D is uncertain. This CDR3 contains 13 residues. Germline V gene lookup returns CDR1 SEHNR and CDR2 FQNEAQ (reference sequence). Trimming stripped 11 bases from V and 6 bases from J, with 19 bases between. The CDR3 DNA is TGTGCCGGCTCTCGGGGAGGTCAGGCTGAAGCTTTCTTT. Its translation is CAGSRGGQAEAFF.

This chain joins TRBV9 and TRBJ2-3; D is undetermined. The germline gives CDR1 SGDLS, CDR2 YYNGEE. V dropped 0 bases and J dropped 0 bases, with 11 bases sitting between them. The CDR3 sequence is 16 residues long. The CDR3 sequence: CASSVDWITSTDTQYF. Here the CDR3 DNA reads TGTGCCAGCAGCGTAGATTGGATCACTAGCACAGATACGCAGTATTTT. The full variable domain, in which reference TRBV9 and TRBJ2-3 provide the parts outside the CDR3, is DSGVTQTPKHLITATGQRVTLRCSPRSGDLSVYWYQQSLDQGLQFLIQYYNGEERAKGNILERFSAQQFPDLHSELNLSSLELGDSALYFCASSVDWITSTDTQYFGPGTRLTVL.

The V and J genes are TRBV20-1 and TRBJ2-1; 14 nucleotides line up with TRBD2. CDR3 size: 14 residues. V lost 3 bases to trimming and J lost 9 bases; unmatched junction nucleotides: 4. Per the germline V gene, CDR1 is DFQATT and CDR2 is SNEGSKA (reference sequence). The CDR3 nucleotides are TGCAGTGCTAGTCCGGGACTAGCGGGAGTTGAGCAGTTCTTC. Its translation: CSASPGLAGVEQFF.

This chain links TRBV7-2 with TRBJ2-7, with 9 bases aligning to TRBD2. Germline V CDR1 and CDR2: SGHTA, FQGNSA. The V and J ends lost 1 base and 0 bases, in that order; junction bases with no gene match: 1. The CDR3 runs 15 residues. CDR3 DNA: TGTGCCAGCAGCTTAGAAGCGGGGGGCTCCTACGAGCAGTACTTC. Translated: CASSLEAGGSYEQYF.

This clone came up a few times. The chain joins TRBV4-1 to TRBJ2-1; 10 bases align to TRBD2. The length of the CDR3 is 17 residues. J gave up 5 bases and V 3 bases, and 10 bases lay outside the gene matches. Germline CDR1 and CDR2: MGHRA and YSYEKL. CDR3 protein: CASSQIPGLAANNEQFF. In DNA form, the CDR3 reads TGCGCCAGCAGCCAGATCCCAGGACTAGCGGCTAACAATGAGCAGTTCTTC.

The rearrangement uses TRBV7-9 and TRBJ2-7; D gene uncertain. The CDR3 covers 12 residues. Trimming shortened V by 3 bases and J by 3 bases, and 6 bases separated the two germline ends. CDR1 is SEHNR and CDR2 is FQNEAQ in the germline V gene (reference sequence). The CDR3 reads CASSLPLYEQYF. In nucleotides, the CDR3 is TGTGCCAGCAGCTTGCCGCTCTACGAGCAGTACTTC. Complete variable domain (other parts from reference TRBV7-9 and TRBJ2-7): DTGVSQNPRHKITKRGQNVTFRCDPISEHNRLYWYRQTLGQGPEFLTYFQNEAQLEKSRLLSDRFSAERPKGSFSTLEIQRTEQGDSAMYLCASSLPLYEQYFGPGTRLTVT.

The chain joins TRBV2 to TRBJ2-1, with TRBD2 matching 11 bases. The V gene's germline CDR1 is SNHLY and CDR2 FYNNEI. V lost 3 bases to trimming and J lost 8 bases; unmatched junction nucleotides: 3. The CDR3 consists of 14 residues. CDR3 in amino acids: CASSDLAGGHEQFF. For the CDR3, the DNA is TGTGCCAGCAGTGATCTAGCGGGAGGCCATGAGCAGTTCTTC.